Shown below are 19 T cell receptor beta chains from a single sample sequenced in a study of cytomegalovirus exposure and HLA in healthy donors. Use of 60 Vbeta and 13 Jbeta primers characterized the PCR. Using immunoSEQ multiplex PCR, the repertoire was profiled, and TCRdb retains in-frame clones only, with some absent. Counted here are 35,000 to 55,000 clones, around 69% occurring once; the ten biggest clones make up 3.4%. The material sequenced was PBMCs. Every receptor here comes from a woman between 25 and 40 years old in good health and CMV-seronegative.

This sequence joins TRBV2 and TRBJ2-3, with a tentative D call TRBD1 (5 bases). V gave up 5 bases and J gave up 2 bases, with 17 bases separating them. The CDR3 contains 16 residues. Germline values: CDR1 SNHLY, CDR2 FYNNEI. The CDR3 region is CASSHRFAGITDTQYF. As DNA, the CDR3 is TGTGCCAGCAGTCATAGGTTTGCAGGGATCACAGATACGCAGTATTTT.

This clone appeared once. This chain links TRBV6-1 with TRBJ2-3, with 11 bases aligning to TRBD2. The germline CDR1 and CDR2 sequences are MNHNS and SASEGT. The V and J ends lost 0 bases and 4 bases, in that order; junction bases with no gene match: 3. The CDR3 sequence is 16 residues long. The CDR3 region has the DNA TGTGCCAGCAGTGAAGCACAACTAGCGGGAGCAGATACGCAGTATTTT. Translation gives CASSEAQLAGADTQYF.

This clone was seen only once. The rearrangement uses TRBV4-1 and TRBJ2-5, with D maybe TRBD1 (6 bases). The ends were cut back, 3 bases at V and 1 base at J, with 12 bases in the middle. Germline values: CDR1 MGHRA, CDR2 YSYEKL. The CDR3 totals 15 residues. CDR3 in DNA: TGCGCCAGCAGCCATGCCCGGGACATCCAAGAGACCCAGTACTTC. This sequence encodes CASSHARDIQETQYF.

The chain recombines TRBV7-9 with TRBJ2-1; D is possibly TRBD2 (6 bases). Trimming cost V 4 bases and J 6 bases, with 13 bases left between them. The CDR3 totals 14 residues. The germline V gene has CDR1 SEHNR and CDR2 FQNEAQ (reference sequence). DNA of the CDR3: TGTGCCAGCAGCTCGGGACTTGCCCCCAATGAGCAGTTCTTC. This gives the protein CASSSGLAPNEQFF.

This clone was observed once. The J gene is TRBJ1-2, the V gene TRBV13, with D uncertain. Trimming removed 4 bases at V and 7 bases at J, with 13 bases between. Per the germline V gene, CDR1 is PRHDT and CDR2 is FYEKMQ (reference sequence). The CDR3 consists of 13 residues. The CDR3 is CASSSTARGGYTF. The CDR3 bases are TGTGCCAGCAGCTCCACAGCCCGGGGTGGCTACACCTTC.

V usage is TRBV15 and J usage is TRBJ1-3, with D hard to call. The germline gives CDR1 LNHNV, CDR2 YYDKDF (reference sequence). This CDR3 has 14 residues. The ends were cut back, 3 bases at V and 8 bases at J, with 14 bases in the middle. CDR3 amino acids: CATSRRDTGDTIYF. The DNA of the CDR3 is TGTGCCACCAGCAGGCGGGATACCGGGGACACCATATATTTT.

The chain is built from TRBV20-1 and TRBJ2-5; D unresolved. Germline assignment: CDR1 DFQATT and CDR2 SNEGSKA (reference sequence). This CDR3 comprises 10 residues. Trimming removed 2 bases at V and 6 bases at J, with 4 bases between. CDR3 bases: TGCAGTGCTAGAAGCCAGACCCAGTACTTC. Residues: CSARSQTQYF.

This clone was counted only a few times. The CDR3 protein is CASSLVGTSGRAEFGELFF. CDR3 bases: TGTGCCAGCAGCTTGGTCGGGACTAGCGGGAGGGCTGAGTTCGGGGAGCTGTTTTTT. V gene TRBV5-4 combines with J gene TRBJ2-2, with 16 bases lining up with TRBD2. The germline gives CDR1 SGHNT, CDR2 YYREEE (reference sequence). This CDR3 spans 19 amino acids. The junction had 9 bases not matched to a gene; V was cut back by 0 bases and J by 7 bases.

J is TRBJ1-6 and V is TRBV28; possible D gene TRBD1, 5 bases. The germline V gene has CDR1 MDHEN and CDR2 SYDVKM. Between the trimmed V and J ends, which lost 6 bases and 11 bases, there was a span of 20 bases. The CDR3 has 15 residues. The CDR3: CASSPWGGTGAPLHF. CDR3 DNA sequence: TGTGCCAGCAGCCCCTGGGGGGGAACGGGGGCACCCCTCCACTTT.

J is TRBJ1-1 and V is TRBV7-8; TRBD1 might be the D (5 bases). Deletions cut 6 bases from V and 4 bases from J, with 24 bases between. The CDR3 is made up of 17 amino acids. Germline assignment: CDR1 SGHVS and CDR2 FQNEAQ. This chain's CDR3 is CASRRGGRGQGGTEAFF. As DNA, the CDR3 is TGTGCCAGCAGACGCGGGGGGAGAGGGCAGGGCGGCACTGAAGCTTTCTTT.

This chain joins TRBV14 and TRBJ2-5; D remains ambiguous. Germline V gene data show CDR1 as SGHDN and CDR2 as FVKESK. The CDR3 runs 11 residues. Trimming stripped 8 bases from V and 3 bases from J, with 7 bases between. The CDR3 DNA sequence: TGTGCCAGCTCTAAAAAAGAGACCCAGTACTTC. It encodes CASSKKETQYF.

The J gene is TRBJ2-2, the V gene TRBV15; perhaps TRBD2 as D (6 bases). V lost 1 base, J lost 4 bases, and 10 bases lay in between. This CDR3 region has 15 residues. Germline-derived CDR1 and CDR2 are LNHNV and YYDKDF (reference sequence). CDR3 amino acids: CATSRAGRGTGELFF. Here the CDR3 DNA reads TGTGCCACCAGCAGAGCGGGGCGGGGCACCGGGGAGCTGTTTTTT.

V usage is TRBV18 and J usage is TRBJ1-3; D may be TRBD1 (5 bases). The V and J ends lost 1 base and 1 base respectively, with 8 bases between them. Germline V gene data show CDR1 as KGHSH and CDR2 as LQKENI. The CDR3 is 15 residues long. The CDR3, as DNA: TGTGCCAGCTCACCACAAGGGGTTTCTGGAAACACCATATATTTT. Its translation is CASSPQGVSGNTIYF.

This CDR3 reads CALKKTTVDTEAFF. CDR3 nucleotides: TGTGCCTTAAAAAAAACGACAGTGGACACTGAAGCTTTCTTT. V gene TRBV30 combines with J gene TRBJ1-1; tentative D call: TRBD1 (5 bases). CDR1 is GTSNPN and CDR2 is SVGIG in the germline V gene (reference sequence). V dropped 7 bases and J dropped 3 bases, with 18 bases sitting between them. This CDR3 has 14 amino acids.

The chain employs TRBV5-1 and TRBJ1-6; 10 bases line up with TRBD1. The CDR3 is made up of 15 amino acids. Per germline, CDR1 SGHRS and CDR2 YFSETQ. The J segment lost 8 bases and the V segment lost 8 bases, leaving 10 bases of the junction unmatched. The CDR3 sequence: CASKISGTGDSPLHF. In DNA form, the CDR3 reads TGCGCCAGTAAGATTTCCGGGACAGGGGATTCACCCCTCCACTTT.

Written as DNA, the CDR3 is TGTGCCAGCAGCCCACCGGGGTTGGGCTACACCTTC. Protein sequence: CASSPPGLGYTF. The J gene is TRBJ1-2, the V gene TRBV9; no clear D. V dropped 4 bases and J dropped 8 bases, with 12 bases sitting between them. Germline assignment: CDR1 SGDLS and CDR2 YYNGEE. The CDR3 totals 12 residues.

This clone was observed a handful of times. The rearrangement links TRBV28 to TRBJ2-3, with D possibly matching TRBD2 (6 bases). The CDR3 is made up of 15 amino acids. Trimming took 4 bases from V and 5 from J, leaving 16 bases between them. CDR1 is MDHEN and CDR2 is SYDVKM in the germline V gene. The CDR3 coding sequence is TGTGCCAGCAGTTGGTCTGGGAGGCGGGGAGATACGCAGTATTTT. Its translation is CASSWSGRRGDTQYF.

This clone turned up a few times. The chain is built from TRBV7-9 and TRBJ2-7, with 10 bases that match TRBD2. CDR1 is SEHNR and CDR2 is FQNEAQ in the germline V gene (reference sequence). CDR3 length equals 16 residues. The V gene end was trimmed by 4 bases and the J gene end by 2 bases; junction bases not matched to a gene: 8. The CDR3 here is CASSSGLAGATYEQYF. CDR3 in DNA: TGTGCCAGCAGCTCGGGGCTAGCGGGAGCTACCTACGAGCAGTACTTC.

This clone was counted once. V is TRBV2 and J is TRBJ1-2; D possibly corresponds to TRBD1 (6 bases). CDR1 and CDR2 from the germline V gene are SNHLY and FYNNEI. The CDR3 consists of 14 residues. V was shortened by 6 bases and J by 0 bases, with 11 bases between the two germline ends. The DNA for the CDR3 is TGTGCCAGCAGCCCCGACAGGACTAACTATGGCTACACCTTC. Its translation is CASSPDRTNYGYTF.